This T cell receptor (beta chain) originates from a study of blood T cell repertoires in COVID-19. Study-wide context: Acute and convalescent COVID-19 samples came from the United States, Italy and Spain. Sources were T cells, B-cell-depleted T cells, or PBMCs; the material itself was cDNA or gDNA.

Germline V CDR1 and CDR2: SGHTA, FQGTGA. V was pared by 5 bases and J by 2 bases, with 13 bases between. CDR3 length: 14 amino acids. Per the original methods: How many nucleated cells were present was estimated from reference gene primer amplification. Produced via immunoSEQ multiplex PCR; TCRdb's table is partial and in-frame only. Clonal size and the V and J genes are those of that table, whereas D and trimming came from the DNA. The data contain around 80,000 clones, over 70% of them seen just once; the ten biggest clones take up around 12%. Sequencing used peripheral blood. This sequence originates from a man older than 75 with acute or convalescent COVID-19. The V call is TRBV7-3, the J call TRBJ2-7, with a weak D call TRBD1 (5 bases). The CDR3: CASSTQGGPYEQYF. CDR3 bases: TGTGCCAGCAGCACGCAGGGTGGACCCTACGAGCAGTACTTC.